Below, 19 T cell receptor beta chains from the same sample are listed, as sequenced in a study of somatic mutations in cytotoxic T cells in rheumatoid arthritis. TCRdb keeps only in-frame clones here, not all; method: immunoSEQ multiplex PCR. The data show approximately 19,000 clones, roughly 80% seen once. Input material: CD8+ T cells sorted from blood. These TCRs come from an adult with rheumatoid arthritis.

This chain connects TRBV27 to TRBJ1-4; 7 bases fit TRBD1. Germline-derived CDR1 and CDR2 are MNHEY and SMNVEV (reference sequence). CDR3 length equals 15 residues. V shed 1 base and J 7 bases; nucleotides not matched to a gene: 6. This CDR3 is CASSLLARGGEKLFF. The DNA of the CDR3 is TGTGCCAGCAGTTTATTGGCCAGGGGGGGTGAAAAACTGTTTTTT.

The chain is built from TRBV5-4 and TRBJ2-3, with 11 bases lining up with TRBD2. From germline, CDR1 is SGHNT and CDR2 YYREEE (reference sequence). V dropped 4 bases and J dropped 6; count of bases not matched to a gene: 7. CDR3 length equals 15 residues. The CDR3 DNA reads TGTGCCAGCAGCCCGGGACTAGCGGCCTGGGATACGCAGTATTTT. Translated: CASSPGLAAWDTQYF.

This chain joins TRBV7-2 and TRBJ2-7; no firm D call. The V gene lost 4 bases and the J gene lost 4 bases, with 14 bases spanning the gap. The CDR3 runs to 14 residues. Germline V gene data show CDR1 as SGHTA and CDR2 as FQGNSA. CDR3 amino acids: CASSSPGVLYEQYF. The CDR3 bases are TGTGCCAGCAGCTCCCCCGGCGTGTTGTACGAGCAGTACTTC. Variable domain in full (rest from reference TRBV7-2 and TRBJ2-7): GAGVSQSPSNKVTEKGKDVELRCDPISGHTALYWYRQSLGQGLEFLIYFQGNSAPDKSGLPSDRFSAERTGGSVSTLTIQRTQQEDSAVYLCASSSPGVLYEQYFGPGTRLTVT.

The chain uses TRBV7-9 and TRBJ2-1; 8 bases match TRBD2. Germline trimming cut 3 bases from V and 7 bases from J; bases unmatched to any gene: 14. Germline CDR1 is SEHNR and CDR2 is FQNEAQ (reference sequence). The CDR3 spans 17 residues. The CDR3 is CASSFRGAGVEKNEQFF. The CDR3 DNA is TGTGCCAGCAGCTTTCGGGGAGCGGGGGTAGAGAAGAATGAGCAGTTCTTC.

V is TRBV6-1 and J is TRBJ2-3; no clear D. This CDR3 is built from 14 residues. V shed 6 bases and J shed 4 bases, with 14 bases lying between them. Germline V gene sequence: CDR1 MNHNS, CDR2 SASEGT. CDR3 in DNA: TGTGCCAGCAGGACGGTTATGCTCGCAGATACGCAGTATTTT. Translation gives CASRTVMLADTQYF.

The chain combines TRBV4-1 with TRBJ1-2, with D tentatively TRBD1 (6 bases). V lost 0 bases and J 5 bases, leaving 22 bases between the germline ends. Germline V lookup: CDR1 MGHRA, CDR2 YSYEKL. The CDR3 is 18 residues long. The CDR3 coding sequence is TGCGCCAGCAGCCAAGATGAAGTCATCCACAGGGACATGTATGGCTACACCTTC. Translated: CASSQDEVIHRDMYGYTF.

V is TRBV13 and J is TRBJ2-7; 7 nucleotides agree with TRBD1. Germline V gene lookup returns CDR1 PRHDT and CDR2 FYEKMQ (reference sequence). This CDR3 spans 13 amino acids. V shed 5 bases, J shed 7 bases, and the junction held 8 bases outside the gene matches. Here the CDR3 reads CASSDRDSSEQYF. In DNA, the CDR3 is TGTGCCAGCAGCGACAGGGATTCAAGTGAGCAGTACTTC.

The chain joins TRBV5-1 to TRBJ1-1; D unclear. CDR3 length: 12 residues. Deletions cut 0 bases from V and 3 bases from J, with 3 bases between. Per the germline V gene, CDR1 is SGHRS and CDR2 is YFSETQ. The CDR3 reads CASSLVDTEAFF. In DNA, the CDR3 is TGCGCCAGCAGCTTGGTGGACACTGAAGCTTTCTTT.

CDR3 sequence (DNA): TGTGCCAGCAGCCAGCGAGCGGGGGGGCCACTCAATGAGCAGTTCTTC. Its translation: CASSQRAGGPLNEQFF. The chain links TRBV11-2 to TRBJ2-1; 10 nucleotides align to TRBD2. The CDR3 runs to 16 residues. CDR1 SGHAT and CDR2 FQNNGV come from the germline V gene. J lost 6 bases, V lost 5 bases, and 10 bases had no gene match. Together with reference TRBV11-2 and TRBJ2-1, the CDR3 gives the full variable domain: EAGVAQSPRYKIIEKRQSVAFWCNPISGHATLYWYQQILGQGPKLLIQFQNNGVVDDSQLPKDRFSAERLKGVDSTLKIQPAKLEDSAVYLCASSQRAGGPLNEQFFGPGTRLTVL.

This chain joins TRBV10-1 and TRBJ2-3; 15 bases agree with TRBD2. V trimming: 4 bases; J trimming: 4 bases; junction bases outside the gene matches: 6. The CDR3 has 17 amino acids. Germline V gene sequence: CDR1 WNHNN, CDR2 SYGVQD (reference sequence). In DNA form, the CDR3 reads TGCGCCAGCAGTGCTGGGACTAGCGGGGGGCTGTCAGATACGCAGTATTTT. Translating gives CASSAGTSGGLSDTQYF.

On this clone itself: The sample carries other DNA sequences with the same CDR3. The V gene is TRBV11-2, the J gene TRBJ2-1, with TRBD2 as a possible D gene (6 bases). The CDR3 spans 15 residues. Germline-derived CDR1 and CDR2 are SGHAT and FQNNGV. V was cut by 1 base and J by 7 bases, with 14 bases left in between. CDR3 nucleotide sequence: TGTGCCAGCAGCTTAGCCCGGGGACTTTGGAATGAGCAGTTCTTC. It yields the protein CASSLARGLWNEQFF. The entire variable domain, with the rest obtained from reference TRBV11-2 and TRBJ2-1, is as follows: EAGVAQSPRYKIIEKRQSVAFWCNPISGHATLYWYQQILGQGPKLLIQFQNNGVVDDSQLPKDRFSAERLKGVDSTLKIQPAKLEDSAVYLCASSLARGLWNEQFFGPGTRLTVL.

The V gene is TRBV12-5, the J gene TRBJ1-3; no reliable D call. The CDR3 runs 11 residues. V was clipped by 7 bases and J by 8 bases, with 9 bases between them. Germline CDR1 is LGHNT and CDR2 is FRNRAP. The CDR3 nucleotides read TGTGCTAGTGAGCCCCGATACACCATATATTTT. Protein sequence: CASEPRYTIYF.

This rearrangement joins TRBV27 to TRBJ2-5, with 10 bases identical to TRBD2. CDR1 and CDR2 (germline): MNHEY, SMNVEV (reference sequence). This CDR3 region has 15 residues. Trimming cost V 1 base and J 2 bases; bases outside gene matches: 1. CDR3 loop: CASSLYSGGQETQYF. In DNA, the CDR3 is TGTGCCAGCAGTTTATATAGCGGGGGGCAAGAGACCCAGTACTTC.

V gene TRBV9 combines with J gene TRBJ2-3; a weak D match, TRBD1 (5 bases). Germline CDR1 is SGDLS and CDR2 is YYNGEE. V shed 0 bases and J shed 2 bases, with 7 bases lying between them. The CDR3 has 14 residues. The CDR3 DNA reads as TGTGCCAGCAGCGTAGAGGGGCTCACAGATACGCAGTATTTT. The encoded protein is CASSVEGLTDTQYF. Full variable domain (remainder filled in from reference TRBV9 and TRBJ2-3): DSGVTQTPKHLITATGQRVTLRCSPRSGDLSVYWYQQSLDQGLQFLIQYYNGEERAKGNILERFSAQQFPDLHSELNLSSLELGDSALYFCASSVEGLTDTQYFGPGTRLTVL.

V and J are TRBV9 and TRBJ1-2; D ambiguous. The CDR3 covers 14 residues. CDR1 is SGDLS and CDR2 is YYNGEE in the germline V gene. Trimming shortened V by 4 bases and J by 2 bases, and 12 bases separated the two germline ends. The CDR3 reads CASSPHDQNYGYTF. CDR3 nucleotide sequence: TGTGCCAGCAGCCCGCACGACCAGAACTATGGCTACACCTTC.

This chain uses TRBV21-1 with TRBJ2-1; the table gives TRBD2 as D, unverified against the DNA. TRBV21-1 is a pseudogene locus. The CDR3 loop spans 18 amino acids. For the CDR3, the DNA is TGTGCCAGCAGCAGCCTGGGAACTAGCGGGGACCTTTACAATGAGCAGTTCTTC. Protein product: CASSSLGTSGDLYNEQFF.

CDR3 nucleotide sequence: TGTGCCAGCAGAATCCGGACGGGGGGGTACACAGATACGCAGTATTTT. It codes for CASRIRTGGYTDTQYF. This chain uses TRBV27 with TRBJ2-3; 8 bases are shared with TRBD2. Trimming removed 6 bases from V and 2 bases from J; junction bases left unmatched: 10. Germline V gene sequence: CDR1 MNHEY, CDR2 SMNVEV (reference sequence). The CDR3 is 16 amino acids.

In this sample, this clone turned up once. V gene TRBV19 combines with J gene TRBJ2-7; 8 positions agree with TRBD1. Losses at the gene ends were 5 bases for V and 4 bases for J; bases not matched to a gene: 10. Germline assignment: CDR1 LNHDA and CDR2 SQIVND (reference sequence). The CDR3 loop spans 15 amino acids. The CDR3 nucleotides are TGTGCCAGTAGTTCTGGGACAGGAGAATTTTACGAGCAGTACTTC. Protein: CASSSGTGEFYEQYF.

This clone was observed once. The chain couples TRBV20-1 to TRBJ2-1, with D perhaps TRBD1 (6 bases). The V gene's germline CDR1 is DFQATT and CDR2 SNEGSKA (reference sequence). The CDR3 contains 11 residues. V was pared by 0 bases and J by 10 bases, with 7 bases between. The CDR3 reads CSARDQGEQFF. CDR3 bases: TGCAGTGCTAGAGATCAGGGGGAGCAGTTCTTC.